The rows below give T cell receptor beta chains drawn from one sample of a study of CD8 T cells in ankylosing spondylitis. In TCRdb, the 5' RACE reads were re-called with MiXCR into one record per CDR3 protein. The sample comprises roughly 150,000 distinct CDR3 sequences, 25% to 35% of which are singletons, and around 6.2% rests with the top ten. The sequenced material came from synovial fluid, either unsorted or a sorted T cell fraction (not recorded which). The receptors were gathered from a male donor with ankylosing spondylitis. Both conserved end residues are part of each CDR3. Fields, in order: J gene, V gene, D gene, clone size, CDR3 DNA, CDR3 protein. D genes are given only for firm matches. The size of a clone is reported for some rows only, either as once, few or many, or as a class for expanded clones.

J gene: TRBJ2-7; V gene: TRBV6-1; D gene: TRBD2; clone size: few; CDR3 DNA: TGTGCCAGCAGTCCTGCTAGCGGCTTCTCCTACGAGCAGTACTTC; CDR3 protein: CASSPASGFSYEQYF
J gene: TRBJ2-1; V gene: TRBV25-1; D gene: -; clone size: -; CDR3 DNA: TGTGCCAGCAGTGTTGCCGGGGCAGGGCGCTACAATGAGCAGTTCTTC; CDR3 protein: CASSVAGAGRYNEQFF
J gene: TRBJ2-1; V gene: TRBV30; D gene: -; clone size: -; CDR3 DNA: TGTGCCTGGAGTTTCCAGAGCTCCTACAATGAGAAGTTCTTC; CDR3 protein: CAWSFQSSYNEKFF
J gene: TRBJ2-2; V gene: TRBV6-4; D gene: -; clone size: many; CDR3 DNA: TGTGCCAGCAGTGACAGGGACACCGGGGAGCTGTTTTTT; CDR3 protein: CASSDRDTGELFF
J gene: TRBJ2-4; V gene: TRBV7-2; D gene: TRBD2; clone size: -; CDR3 DNA: TGTGCCAGCAGTCCAGGCGGGAGGACAGCCAAAAACATTCAGTACTTC; CDR3 protein: CASSPGGRTAKNIQYF
J gene: TRBJ2-2; V gene: TRBV10-3; D gene: -; clone size: -; CDR3 DNA: TGTGCCACCTGCGCCCAGGGGATCATTGGCACCGGGGAGCTGTTTTTT; CDR3 protein: CATCAQGIIGTGELFF
J gene: TRBJ2-3; V gene: TRBV7-9; D gene: -; clone size: -; CDR3 DNA: TGTGCCGGGACCCAGAACACAGATACGCAGTATTTT; CDR3 protein: CAGTQNTDTQYF
J gene: TRBJ1-5; V gene: TRBV19; D gene: -; clone size: -; CDR3 DNA: TGTGCCAGTAGGCCGGGGGCGACTACTAATCAGCCCCAGCATTTT; CDR3 protein: CASRPGATTNQPQHF
J gene: TRBJ1-2; V gene: TRBV5-6; D gene: TRBD1; clone size: -; CDR3 DNA: TGTGCCAGCAATACCCGGGACAGGGCTAACTATGGCTACACCTTC; CDR3 protein: CASNTRDRANYGYTF
J gene: TRBJ2-1; V gene: TRBV7-3; D gene: -; clone size: few; CDR3 DNA: TGTGCCAGCAGCTCCCAGGGTGGGGGCAATGAGCAGTTCTTC; CDR3 protein: CASSSQGGGNEQFF
J gene: TRBJ1-4; V gene: TRBV11-2; D gene: TRBD1; clone size: -; CDR3 DNA: TGTGCCAGCAGCCGCCCGGAACCGGGACAGGGTAATGAAAAACTGTTTTTT; CDR3 protein: CASSRPEPGQGNEKLFF
J gene: TRBJ2-7; V gene: TRBV5-4; D gene: TRBD2; clone size: -; CDR3 DNA: TGTGCCAGCAGCTTGAAGACTAGCGGAGGTCTACGCGAGCAGTACTTC; CDR3 protein: CASSLKTSGGLREQYF
J gene: TRBJ1-2; V gene: TRBV10-3; D gene: TRBD1; clone size: few; CDR3 DNA: TGTGCCATCAGTGAGACCGACAGGGGGAGAGACTATGGCTACACCTTC; CDR3 protein: CAISETDRGRDYGYTF
J gene: TRBJ1-2; V gene: TRBV2; D gene: -; clone size: once; CDR3 DNA: TGTGCCAGCAGTTGGGGGGAGGATGGCTACACCTTC; CDR3 protein: CASSWGEDGYTF
J gene: TRBJ1-1; V gene: TRBV11-2; D gene: -; clone size: -; CDR3 DNA: TGTGCCAGCAGGAAAAGAGGCCAAGGGGACACTGAAGCTTTCTTT; CDR3 protein: CASRKRGQGDTEAFF
J gene: TRBJ2-7; V gene: TRBV6-5; D gene: TRBD2; clone size: few; CDR3 DNA: TGTGCCAGCAGTTACACACTAGCGGGAGGCTCCTACGAGCAGTACTTC; CDR3 protein: CASSYTLAGGSYEQYF
J gene: TRBJ2-7; V gene: TRBV12-3/TRBV12-4; D gene: -; clone size: -; CDR3 DNA: TGTGCCAGCAGTTTACGGGGTAGGAACGAGCAGTACTTC; CDR3 protein: CASSLRGRNEQYF
J gene: TRBJ1-5; V gene: TRBV12-3/TRBV12-4; D gene: TRBD1; clone size: -; CDR3 DNA: TGTGCCAGCAGGCAAACAGGGGGCATTCAGCCCCAGCATTTT; CDR3 protein: CASRQTGGIQPQHF
J gene: TRBJ2-2; V gene: TRBV7-6; D gene: -; clone size: -; CDR3 DNA: TGTGCCAGCAGCTTAGATGACACCGGGGAGCTGTTTTTT; CDR3 protein: CASSLDDTGELFF
J gene: TRBJ1-5; V gene: TRBV18; D gene: -; clone size: -; CDR3 DNA: TGTGCCAGCTCATCCGATCCTGATCAGCCCCAGCATTTT; CDR3 protein: CASSSDPDQPQHF
J gene: TRBJ2-3; V gene: TRBV5-1; D gene: TRBD1; clone size: -; CDR3 DNA: TGCGCCAGCAGCTACAGGAGGGACAGGGGGGATACGCAGTATTTT; CDR3 protein: CASSYRRDRGDTQYF
J gene: TRBJ1-1; V gene: TRBV2; D gene: -; clone size: -; CDR3 DNA: TGTGCCAGCAGTTTGGGACGGATGAACACTGAAGCTTTCTTT; CDR3 protein: CASSLGRMNTEAFF
J gene: TRBJ1-1; V gene: TRBV28; D gene: -; clone size: few; CDR3 DNA: TGTGCCAGCAGTTTAACAGGTCGCGTCACTGAAGCTTTCTTT; CDR3 protein: CASSLTGRVTEAFF
J gene: TRBJ2-1; V gene: TRBV6-2/TRBV6-3; D gene: -; clone size: -; CDR3 DNA: TGTGCCAGCAGAGCCGCCGGGAGCTACAATGAGCAGTTCTTC; CDR3 protein: CASRAAGSYNEQFF
J gene: TRBJ1-5; V gene: TRBV18; D gene: -; clone size: few; CDR3 DNA: TGTGCCAGCTCACCAACGGGGACTCAGCCCCAGCATTTT; CDR3 protein: CASSPTGTQPQHF
J gene: TRBJ2-2; V gene: TRBV7-3; D gene: -; clone size: -; CDR3 DNA: TGTGCCACCCGGATGGGGGGCCAAAACACCGGGGAGCTGTTTTTT; CDR3 protein: CATRMGGQNTGELFF
J gene: TRBJ2-5; V gene: TRBV3-1; D gene: TRBD2; clone size: -; CDR3 DNA: TGTGCCAGCAGCCAATGGGCGGGGGGGAACCAAGAGACCCAGTACTTC; CDR3 protein: CASSQWAGGNQETQYF
J gene: TRBJ2-6; V gene: TRBV20-1; D gene: TRBD1; clone size: few; CDR3 DNA: TGCAGTGCTCGACAGGGTGCTGGGGCCAACGTCCTGACTTTC; CDR3 protein: CSARQGAGANVLTF
J gene: TRBJ2-7; V gene: TRBV7-4; D gene: TRBD2; clone size: -; CDR3 DNA: TGTGCCAGCAGCTTAGATCGACTAGCGGGCTCCTACGAGCAGTACTTC; CDR3 protein: CASSLDRLAGSYEQYF
J gene: TRBJ2-5; V gene: TRBV12-3/TRBV12-4; D gene: TRBD1; clone size: -; CDR3 DNA: TGTGCCAGCTCATCCGGGGACAGGGGTTTGGAGACCCAGTACTTC; CDR3 protein: CASSSGDRGLETQYF
J gene: TRBJ1-1; V gene: TRBV5-1; D gene: -; clone size: few; CDR3 DNA: TGCGCCAGCAGCTTGGAGGGTCATAACACTGAAGCTTTCTTT; CDR3 protein: CASSLEGHNTEAFF
J gene: TRBJ1-5; V gene: TRBV6-1; D gene: TRBD1; clone size: -; CDR3 DNA: TGTGCCAGCAGCCTTACAGGGGGCGCCCCCAATCAGCCCCAGCATTTT; CDR3 protein: CASSLTGGAPNQPQHF
J gene: TRBJ1-5; V gene: TRBV12-3/TRBV12-4; D gene: -; clone size: -; CDR3 DNA: TGTGCCAGCAGTTTGAAGGGGAAACAGCCCCAGCATTTT; CDR3 protein: CASSLKGKQPQHF
J gene: TRBJ1-2; V gene: TRBV20-1; D gene: TRBD1; clone size: once; CDR3 DNA: TGCAGTGCGACGGGACAGACGGGGGGCTATGGCTACACCTTC; CDR3 protein: CSATGQTGGYGYTF
J gene: TRBJ1-4; V gene: TRBV6-1; D gene: -; clone size: few; CDR3 DNA: TGTGCCAGCGCACGGACGGCAACTAATGAAAAACTGTTTTTT; CDR3 protein: CASARTATNEKLFF
J gene: TRBJ2-3; V gene: TRBV5-5; D gene: -; clone size: few; CDR3 DNA: TGTGCCAGCAGCGGAACCGGGCCACCCGGGGATACGCAGTATTTT; CDR3 protein: CASSGTGPPGDTQYF
J gene: TRBJ2-3; V gene: TRBV7-8; D gene: -; clone size: -; CDR3 DNA: TGTGCCAGCAGTTACACATCGGATACGCAGTATTTT; CDR3 protein: CASSYTSDTQYF
J gene: TRBJ1-2; V gene: TRBV3-1; D gene: TRBD1; clone size: few; CDR3 DNA: TGTGCCAGCAGCCAAGCCCGGACAGGCAACTATGGCTACACCTTC; CDR3 protein: CASSQARTGNYGYTF
J gene: TRBJ2-7; V gene: TRBV28; D gene: -; clone size: many; CDR3 DNA: TGTGCCAGCAGTTTTAGGCAGGGGCTCTACGAGCAGTACTTC; CDR3 protein: CASSFRQGLYEQYF
J gene: TRBJ2-2; V gene: TRBV12-3/TRBV12-4; D gene: TRBD1; clone size: -; CDR3 DNA: TGTGCCAGCAGCCTAGGACAGGGTGGTTACGCCGGGGAGCTGTTTTTT; CDR3 protein: CASSLGQGGYAGELFF
J gene: TRBJ1-5; V gene: TRBV12-3/TRBV12-4; D gene: TRBD1; clone size: -; CDR3 DNA: TGTGCCAGCAGCTTGACAGGGTCTCATCAGCCCCAGCATTTT; CDR3 protein: CASSLTGSHQPQHF
J gene: TRBJ2-1; V gene: TRBV4-1; D gene: -; clone size: many; CDR3 DNA: TGCGCCAGCAGCCAAGCCTATATGGTAGGCAATGAGCAGTTCTTC; CDR3 protein: CASSQAYMVGNEQFF
J gene: TRBJ1-5; V gene: TRBV12-3/TRBV12-4; D gene: -; clone size: many; CDR3 DNA: TGTGCCAGCAGCCGAACCGGGGGGGGGAGTCAGCCCCAGCATTTT; CDR3 protein: CASSRTGGGSQPQHF
J gene: TRBJ2-1; V gene: TRBV28; D gene: -; clone size: few; CDR3 DNA: TGTGCCAGCATTTTAGGGGGGGCTTCCTACAATGAGCAGTTCTTC; CDR3 protein: CASILGGASYNEQFF
J gene: TRBJ2-7; V gene: TRBV2; D gene: TRBD1; clone size: few; CDR3 DNA: TGTGCCAGCAGCGAGGACAGGCTATACTACGAGCAGTACTTC; CDR3 protein: CASSEDRLYYEQYF
J gene: TRBJ1-3; V gene: TRBV10-3; D gene: -; clone size: many; CDR3 DNA: TGTGCCATCAGTTCGACAGCCTCTGGAAACACCATATATTTT; CDR3 protein: CAISSTASGNTIYF
J gene: TRBJ2-2; V gene: TRBV7-8; D gene: -; clone size: few; CDR3 DNA: TGTGCCAGCAGTAAATTGCAGGGGAGGGTCGGGGAGCTGTTTTTT; CDR3 protein: CASSKLQGRVGELFF